Presented here are 18 T cell receptor beta chains from one specimen sequenced in a study of human T cells and chemical hapten exposure. Time point described: patch test 2, 6 weeks after DPC sensitization. Indicated treatment: therapeutic diphenylcyclopropenone sensitization with weekly scalp DPC. MiXCR, applied by TCRdb to the RACE reads, yields one record per CDR3 protein. The table records 85,000 to 100,000 distinct CDR3 sequences, approximately 10% of them present only once. Source: whole blood, taken in connection with sensitization to the hapten diphenylcyclopropenone (DPC). These receptor sequences come from a middle-aged man with alopecia areata. Some clones in this sample may be carry-over from other donors' samples.

The table lists this clonotype with a few counts. The DNA for the CDR3 is TGCAGCGTTCGGCGCGACACTGAAGCTTTCTTT. This sequence encodes CSVRRDTEAFF. The rearrangement uses TRBV29-1 and TRBJ1-1; D remains ambiguous. Trimming removed 5 bases at V and 3 bases at J, with 7 bases between. This CDR3 is 11 amino acids long. Germline V CDR1 and CDR2: SQVTM, ANQGSEA. The complete variable domain, with remaining parts taken from reference TRBV29-1 and TRBJ1-1, reads SAVISQKPSRDICQRGTSLTIQCQVDSQVTMMFWYRQQPGQSLTLIATANQGSEATYESGFVIDKFPISRPNLTFSTLTVSNMSPEDSSIYLCSVRRDTEAFFGQGTRLTVV.

At least ten counts were recorded for this clonotype. The J gene is TRBJ2-4, the V gene TRBV5-8; a possible D gene is TRBD2 (6 bases). V dropped 4 bases and J dropped 6 bases, with 17 bases sitting between them. Germline V gives CDR1 SGHTS, CDR2 YDEGEE. The CDR3 is made up of 15 amino acids. The CDR3 sequence is CASSRGGRAGNIQYF. DNA of the CDR3: TGTGCCAGCAGCCGGGGAGGCAGGGCGGGAAACATTCAGTACTTC.

The chain links TRBV5-1 to TRBJ2-1; TRBD2 agrees at 7 bases. Germline V gene data show CDR1 as SGHRS and CDR2 as YFSETQ. This CDR3 has 18 amino acids. J lost 3 bases, V lost 4 bases, and 16 bases had no gene match. Here the CDR3 reads CASSLDPVSGVYYNEQFF. The CDR3 bases are TGCGCCAGCAGCCTAGATCCCGTCAGCGGGGTCTACTACAATGAGCAGTTCTTC.

V usage is TRBV9 and J usage is TRBJ2-6; D is unresolved. CDR3 length: 13 residues. V shed 2 bases and J shed 6 bases, with 6 bases lying between them. Germline V gene data show CDR1 as SGDLS and CDR2 as YYNGEE. CDR3 loop: CASSVPPANVLTF. In nucleotides, the CDR3 is TGTGCCAGCAGCGTGCCCCCGGCCAACGTCCTGACTTTC.

The chain employs TRBV24-1 and TRBJ2-3, with a tentative D call TRBD2 (6 bases). CDR3 length equals 14 residues. V dropped 3 bases and J dropped 6 bases, with 12 bases sitting between them. Per the germline V gene, CDR1 is KGHDR and CDR2 is SFDVKD. The CDR3 DNA is TGTGCCACCAGTGATCCCCACCTAGCGGATACGCAGTATTTT. This codes for CATSDPHLADTQYF.

The chain links TRBV7-2 to TRBJ2-7; D may be TRBD1 (5 bases). The V end lost 2 bases, the J end lost 6 bases, and 14 bases lay between the germline ends. The length of the CDR3 is 14 residues. Germline loops: CDR1 SGHTA, CDR2 FQGNSA. The CDR3 sequence is CASSLTGGAGEQYF. The CDR3 DNA sequence: TGTGCCAGCAGCTTAACGGGTGGGGCCGGCGAGCAGTACTTC.

This chain joins TRBV4-1 and TRBJ2-3; 10 bases are a match to TRBD2. J was trimmed by 6 bases and V by 1 base; bases with no gene match: 4. CDR3 size: 15 residues. Germline CDR1 is MGHRA and CDR2 is YSYEKL. The CDR3 is CASSQVAGGVDTQYF. In DNA, the CDR3 is TGCGCCAGCAGCCAAGTAGCGGGGGGCGTGGATACGCAGTATTTT.

This clonotype occurred many times. This sequence joins TRBV7-9 and TRBJ1-6; D unresolved. The CDR3 consists of 14 residues. V lost 2 bases and J 10 bases, leaving 12 bases between the germline ends. Per germline, CDR1 SEHNR and CDR2 FQNEAQ (reference sequence). DNA for the CDR3: TGTGCCAGCAGCTTACAAGGGCCCGGGTCACCCCTCCACTTT. Protein product: CASSLQGPGSPLHF. The full variable domain, in which reference TRBV7-9 and TRBJ1-6 provide the parts outside the CDR3, is DTGVSQNPRHKITKRGQNVTFRCDPISEHNRLYWYRQTLGQGPEFLTYFQNEAQLEKSRLLSDRFSAERPKGSFSTLEIQRTEQGDSAMYLCASSLQGPGSPLHFGNGTRLTVT.

The rearrangement joins TRBV12-3 or TRBV12-4 to TRBJ2-3; D could derive from TRBD1 or TRBD2 (5 bases each). V lost 1 base and J lost 2, with 7 bases in between. This CDR3 region has 14 residues. CDR3 sequence reads: CASSLGGVTDTQYF. CDR3 nucleotides: TGTGCCAGCAGTTTAGGAGGGGTCACAGATACGCAGTATTTT.

The chain combines TRBV24-1 with TRBJ1-5; D unresolved. The CDR3 has 14 amino acids. Per the germline V gene, CDR1 is KGHDR and CDR2 is SFDVKD. V was clipped by 3 bases and J by 6 bases, with 11 bases between them. The CDR3 loop reads CATSDNWSGQPQHF. The CDR3 DNA sequence: TGTGCCACCAGTGATAATTGGTCCGGTCAGCCCCAGCATTTT.

The table lists this clonotype with a few counts. This chain uses TRBV7-2 with TRBJ2-7; D is perhaps TRBD2 (6 bases). CDR3 length equals 18 residues. Germline CDR1 and CDR2: SGHTA and FQGNSA. V was cut by 0 bases and J by 4 bases, with 22 bases left in between. The CDR3, as DNA: TGTGCCAGCAGCTTAGCTGGGTACTGGCGGGACCTTAAGTACGAGCAGTACGTC. Its protein product is CASSLAGYWRDLKYEQYV.

About this clonotype: A much larger clone differs by one base, so this may be a read error. The missing conserved phenylalanine or tryptophan at the end of this CDR3 makes a read error likely. This chain connects TRBV28 to TRBJ2-1; TRBD2 agrees at 7 bases. The trim removed 3 bases at V and 5 bases at J, leaving 7 bases unmatched. The CDR3 runs 15 residues. CDR1 is MDHEN and CDR2 is SYDVKM in the germline V gene. CDR3 residues: CASSFRGSPDNEQFL. The CDR3 DNA reads TGTGCCAGCAGTTTTCGCGGGAGCCCCGACAATGAGCAGTTCTTG.

This clonotype was observed a few times. The CDR3 sequence: CASSGYRGPYEQYV. Written as DNA, the CDR3 is TGTGCCAGCAGTGGATACAGGGGGCCTTATGAGCAGTACGTC. The chain couples TRBV27 to TRBJ2-7, with 9 bases lining up with TRBD1. Trimming cost V 5 bases and J 7 bases; bases outside gene matches: 9. The CDR3 spans 14 residues. Germline CDR1 MNHEY, CDR2 SMNVEV (reference sequence).

In DNA form, the CDR3 reads TGTGCCAGCAGTGACTTGGGGACCCAGTACTTC. Translating gives CASSDLGTQYF. The V call is TRBV25-1, the J call TRBJ2-5; D is ambiguous. CDR1 MGHDK and CDR2 SYGVNS come from the germline V gene. Trimming cost V 3 bases and J 7 bases, with 6 bases left between them. This CDR3 is 11 amino acids long. The full variable domain, its missing parts supplied by reference TRBV25-1 and TRBJ2-5, is EADIYQTPRYLVIGTGKKITLECSQTMGHDKMYWYQQDPGMELHLIHYSYGVNSTEKGDLSSESTVSRIRTEHFPLTLESARPSHTSQYLCASSDLGTQYFGPGTRLLVL.

This sequence joins TRBV29-1 and TRBJ2-2; D gene uncertain. The length of the CDR3 is 13 residues. Trimming took 1 base from V and 7 from J, leaving 10 bases between them. CDR1 is SQVTM, CDR2 ANQGSEA, per germline. The CDR3 coding sequence is TGCAGCGTTGAAGGCATGAGGTTCGGGGAGCTGTTTTTT. It specifies CSVEGMRFGELFF.

The chain links TRBV4-1 to TRBJ2-4; 10 nucleotides line up with TRBD2. The length of the CDR3 is 17 residues. Germline V gene data show CDR1 as MGHRA and CDR2 as YSYEKL. V was clipped by 4 bases and J by 1 base; unmatched bases: 7. The CDR3 nucleotides read TGCGCCAGCAGCCCCGGACTAGCGGAGTTCGCCAAAAACATTCAGTACTTC. Translated, it gives CASSPGLAEFAKNIQYF.

A few counts support this clonotype. The chain combines TRBV6-5 with TRBJ2-7; D is perhaps TRBD1 (6 bases). There are 12 residues in the CDR3. Germline values: CDR1 MNHEY, CDR2 SVGAGI. The V gene lost 8 bases and the J gene lost 4 bases, with 12 bases spanning the gap. CDR3 sequence: CASGTGKYEQYF. The CDR3 nucleotides read TGTGCCAGCGGCACAGGGAAGTACGAGCAGTACTTC.

In its sample, this clonotype was seen a few times. The chain employs TRBV5-1 and TRBJ2-2; D might be TRBD2 (6 bases). The germline V gene has CDR1 SGHRS and CDR2 YFSETQ. V was shortened by 2 bases and J by 2 bases, with 10 bases between the two germline ends. CDR3 length: 15 amino acids. CDR3 DNA: TGCGCCAGCAGCTTACTGGGGGGTAACACCGGGGAGCTGTTTTTT. Translation: CASSLLGGNTGELFF.